This T cell receptor beta chain was sequenced for a study of blood T cell repertoires in COVID-19. Background on the study: Specimens from acute and convalescent COVID-19 originated in the United States, Italy and Spain. PBMCs, B-cell-depleted T cells, or T cells were the source of the cDNA or gDNA that made up the material.

The CDR3 is made up of 18 amino acids. Germline values: CDR1 SGHRS, CDR2 YFSETQ. J lost 6 bases, V lost 7 bases, and 14 bases had no gene match. Authors' processing steps: Amplifying reference gene primers gave estimates of nucleated cell counts. Data came from immunoSEQ multiplex PCR; TCRdb stores just in-frame clones and leaves some out. Clone size and V and J calls were adopted from that table, with D and trimming inferred from the DNA. The data show 150,000 to 200,000 clones, around 95% seen once. The Seattle patients joined while their infection was active and were tracked longitudinally afterward.

The material sequenced was peripheral blood. The receptor's source is a man aged 30 to 39 with COVID-19, enrolled during active disease. J is TRBJ1-6 and V is TRBV5-1; 12 bases are a match to TRBD1. This CDR3 is CASGPGQGARTFNSPLHF. The CDR3 DNA is TGCGCCAGCGGTCCGGGACAGGGGGCAAGAACTTTTAATTCACCCCTCCACTTT.